The 24 T cell receptor beta chains below were found in one sample sequenced in a study of blood T cell dynamics during melanoma immunotherapy. Time point meaning: pre-treatment baseline. TCRdb keeps only in-frame clones here, not all; method: immunoSEQ multiplex PCR. The sample includes 20,000 to 30,000 clones, 87% of them seen just once. Sequencing was performed on blood, taken from a patient treated with checkpoint blockade. The source is a human donor with melanoma.

The genes are TRBV21-1 and TRBJ1-1. TRBV21-1 is a pseudogene locus. This CDR3 is 13 amino acids long. DNA for the CDR3: TGTGCCAGCAGCAATGACACTAAATCAGAAGCTTTCTTT. Translating gives CASSNDTKSEAFF.

The chain links TRBV7-9 to TRBJ2-3, with unresolved D. The CDR3 is made up of 12 amino acids. Germline-derived CDR1 and CDR2 are SEHNR and FQNEAQ (reference sequence). Trimming stripped 2 bases from V and 4 bases from J, with 4 bases between. CDR3 DNA sequence: TGTGCCAGCAGCTTAAAGTCAGATACGCAGTATTTT. Translating it yields CASSLKSDTQYF.

The chain joins TRBV9 to TRBJ2-1, with 9 bases that match TRBD2. The J segment lost 8 bases and the V segment lost 4 bases, leaving 13 bases of the junction unmatched. Germline values: CDR1 SGDLS, CDR2 YYNGEE. The CDR3 length is 16 residues. The CDR3 protein is CASSQNPGTSFDEQFF. The CDR3 bases are TGTGCCAGCAGCCAAAACCCCGGGACTAGCTTCGATGAGCAGTTCTTC.

The chain is built from TRBV29-1 and TRBJ1-1; a possible D gene is TRBD1 (6 bases). Trimming removed 3 bases at V and 2 bases at J, with 13 bases between. This CDR3 spans 14 amino acids. Germline CDR1 is SQVTM and CDR2 is ANQGSEA. The CDR3 DNA follows: TGCAGCGTTGAGGGGGGGCGATTTAACACTGAAGCTTTCTTT. This translates into CSVEGGRFNTEAFF.

The V and J genes are TRBV29-1 and TRBJ2-7, with a tentative D call TRBD1 (6 bases). The CDR3 contains 12 residues. Germline lookup yields CDR1 SQVTM and CDR2 ANQGSEA. V gave up 5 bases and J gave up 0 bases, with 8 bases separating them. CDR3 sequence (DNA): TGCAGCGTTCGGGACAACTCCTACGAGCAGTACTTC. Translation: CSVRDNSYEQYF.

In its sample, this clone was seen a few times. The chain is built from TRBV4-2 and TRBJ2-7; 10 bases map to TRBD2. This CDR3 is built from 16 residues. Germline values: CDR1 LGHNA, CDR2 YNFKEQ. V was pared by 0 bases and J by 6 bases, with 8 bases of the junction left unmatched. The CDR3 region is CASSQEEAGGLGEQYF. CDR3 nucleotide sequence: TGTGCCAGCAGCCAAGAAGAAGCGGGAGGGCTCGGCGAGCAGTACTTC.

The chain carries TRBV6-6 and TRBJ2-3; D call uncertain. Germline CDR1 MNHNY, CDR2 SVGAGI (reference sequence). There are 12 residues in the CDR3. The ends were cut back, 5 bases at V and 0 bases at J, with 3 bases in the middle. This CDR3 reads CASSRSTDTQYF. CDR3 coding DNA: TGTGCCAGCAGTCGTAGCACAGATACGCAGTATTTT.

The gene calls are TRBV5-1 and TRBJ2-7, with D possibly matching TRBD2 (6 bases). The CDR3 extends over 15 amino acids. V lost 0 bases and J lost 0, with 10 bases in between. The germline CDR1 and CDR2 sequences are SGHRS and YFSETQ. This chain's CDR3 is CASSLGGGTSYEQYF. The CDR3 region has the DNA TGCGCCAGCAGCTTGGGTGGAGGGACCTCCTACGAGCAGTACTTC. The entire variable domain, with the rest obtained from reference TRBV5-1 and TRBJ2-7, is as follows: KAGVTQTPRYLIKTRGQQVTLSCSPISGHRSVSWYQQTPGQGLQFLFEYFSETQRNKGNFPGRFSGRQFSNSRSEMNVSTLELGDSALYLCASSLGGGTSYEQYFGPGTRLTVT.

This clone was observed a handful of times. The rearrangement links TRBV2 to TRBJ2-6; unclear D gene. Germline assignment: CDR1 SNHLY and CDR2 FYNNEI. Trimming stripped 3 bases from V and 0 bases from J, with 6 bases between. The CDR3 contains 15 residues. The DNA for the CDR3 is TGTGCCAGCAGTGACTGGGCCTCTGGGGCCAACGTCCTGACTTTC. Translation gives CASSDWASGANVLTF.

This clone was detected only once. The rearrangement links TRBV19 to TRBJ2-2; D unclear. CDR3 length: 13 residues. V dropped 5 bases and J dropped 6 bases, with 10 bases sitting between them. Per germline, CDR1 LNHDA and CDR2 SQIVND (reference sequence). The CDR3: CASSVFYSGELFF. CDR3 bases: TGTGCCAGTAGTGTTTTTTACTCCGGGGAGCTGTTTTTT.

The V and J genes are TRBV5-1 and TRBJ1-2; perhaps TRBD1 as D (5 bases). Germline V gene lookup returns CDR1 SGHRS and CDR2 YFSETQ. V lost 0 bases, J lost 4 bases, and 7 bases lay in between. The CDR3 runs 13 residues. The CDR3 reads CASSLDGGYGYTF. The CDR3 coding sequence is TGCGCCAGCAGCTTGGACGGGGGCTATGGCTACACCTTC.

This chain joins TRBV5-5 and TRBJ2-2; D remains ambiguous. V dropped 4 bases and J dropped 2 bases, with 6 bases sitting between them. Per germline, CDR1 SGHKS and CDR2 YYEKEE (reference sequence). The CDR3 has 13 residues. CDR3 nucleotide sequence: TGTGCCAGCAGCAACGGTAACACCGGGGAGCTGTTTTTT. It is translated as CASSNGNTGELFF.

This chain connects TRBV28 to TRBJ2-7, with D possibly matching TRBD2 (6 bases). This CDR3 is built from 14 residues. Germline loops: CDR1 MDHEN, CDR2 SYDVKM. Between the trimmed V and J ends, which lost 7 bases and 2 bases, there was a span of 15 bases. CDR3 sequence: CASTPSREPYEQYF. The DNA of the CDR3 is TGTGCCAGCACCCCCTCGCGGGAACCCTACGAGCAGTACTTC.

The chain links TRBV5-1 to TRBJ2-5; weak D call: TRBD2 (5 bases). The V gene's germline CDR1 is SGHRS and CDR2 YFSETQ. V dropped 0 bases and J dropped 5 bases, with 11 bases sitting between them. The CDR3 spans 14 residues. CDR3 protein: CASSLGPSGETQYF. CDR3 DNA: TGCGCCAGCAGCTTGGGTCCCTCGGGGGAGACCCAGTACTTC.

The rearrangement uses TRBV6-1 and TRBJ2-5; possible D gene TRBD2, 5 bases. The J call could be wrong; TRBJ2-7 is a better fit for the DNA end. Germline V gene data show CDR1 as MNHNS and CDR2 as SASEGT. The CDR3 is made up of 15 amino acids. CDR3 nucleotide sequence: TGTGCCAGCAGTGAAAGCCCGGGATTCACCTACGAGCAGTACTTC. This codes for CASSESPGFTYEQYF.

This clone was recorded a few times. The rearrangement joins TRBV2 to TRBJ2-7, with 11 nucleotides matching TRBD2. CDR3 length: 15 residues. Germline CDR1 and CDR2: SNHLY and FYNNEI. V was pared by 6 bases and J by 3 bases, with 7 bases of the junction left unmatched. The CDR3: CASSSVGTSGYEQYF. Written as DNA, the CDR3 is TGTGCCAGCAGCTCTGTGGGGACTAGCGGCTACGAGCAGTACTTC.

V gene TRBV27 combines with J gene TRBJ2-6, with D perhaps TRBD1 (6 bases). Germline CDR1 is MNHEY and CDR2 is SMNVEV (reference sequence). This CDR3 is built from 16 residues. V was shortened by 2 bases and J by 4 bases, with 12 bases between the two germline ends. The CDR3 bases are TGTGCCAGCAGTTTACAACAGGGCCTCGGGGCCAACGTCCTGACTTTC. As protein: CASSLQQGLGANVLTF.

V usage is TRBV28 and J usage is TRBJ2-7, with TRBD1 matching over 8 bases. CDR1 and CDR2 (germline): MDHEN, SYDVKM. The CDR3 extends over 14 amino acids. With V trimmed by 10 bases and J by 3 bases, 11 bases remained unmatched. CDR3 coding DNA: TGTGCCACTACTGGGTACAGGGGGGACTACGAGCAGTACTTC. Encoded protein: CATTGYRGDYEQYF.

This clone came up once. V gene TRBV29-1 combines with J gene TRBJ2-7, with 7 bases identical to TRBD1. The CDR3 is made up of 12 amino acids. The ends lost 3 bases at V and 5 bases at J; junction bases unmatched: 4. The germline CDR1 and CDR2 sequences are SQVTM and ANQGSEA. CDR3 sequence reads: CSVETGSDEQYF. The CDR3 DNA sequence: TGCAGCGTTGAGACAGGGAGCGACGAGCAGTACTTC.

This chain's CDR3 is CASNLGMYYEQYF. Here the CDR3 DNA reads TGTGCCAGCAACCTGGGGATGTACTACGAGCAGTACTTC. The J gene is TRBJ2-7, the V gene TRBV5-6; no clear D. CDR1 is SGHDT, CDR2 YYEEEE, per germline. The CDR3 is 13 amino acids. The V and J ends lost 6 bases and 3 bases respectively, with 13 bases between them.

The J gene is TRBJ2-3, the V gene TRBV4-1, with D unresolved. Trimming removed 0 bases from V and 0 bases from J, with 7 bases in between. CDR3 length: 15 residues. Looked up from germline, CDR1 is MGHRA and CDR2 is YSYEKL. In nucleotides, the CDR3 is TGCGCCAGCAGCCAAGATCCACCTAGCACAGATACGCAGTATTTT. It translates to CASSQDPPSTDTQYF.

V gene TRBV7-3 combines with J gene TRBJ2-5; perhaps D is TRBD1 or TRBD2 (5 bases each). The V gene lost 2 bases and the J gene lost 5 bases, with 9 bases spanning the gap. The CDR3 contains 13 residues. Germline V gene sequence: CDR1 SGHTA, CDR2 FQGTGA. CDR3 nucleotide sequence: TGTGCCAGCAGCTTATCGGGGCGGGAGACCCAGTACTTC. Its protein is CASSLSGRETQYF.

J is TRBJ1-1 and V is TRBV27; 10 bases fit TRBD1. The CDR3 consists of 14 residues. The germline CDR1 and CDR2 sequences are MNHEY and SMNVEV (reference sequence). V shed 4 bases and J 3 bases; nucleotides not matched to a gene: 2. CDR3 DNA: TGTGCCAGCAGTTGGACAGGGGGAGACACTGAAGCTTTCTTT. The encoded protein is CASSWTGGDTEAFF.

The CDR3, as DNA: TGTGCCAGCAGCAACACAGGGAGGGTCCTAAGTGGCTACACCTTC. This codes for CASSNTGRVLSGYTF. The chain is built from TRBV5-4 and TRBJ1-2; tentatively, D is TRBD1 (6 bases). The CDR3 has 15 amino acids. CDR1 is SGHNT, CDR2 YYREEE, per germline (reference sequence). V was cut by 4 bases and J by 7 bases, with 20 bases left in between.